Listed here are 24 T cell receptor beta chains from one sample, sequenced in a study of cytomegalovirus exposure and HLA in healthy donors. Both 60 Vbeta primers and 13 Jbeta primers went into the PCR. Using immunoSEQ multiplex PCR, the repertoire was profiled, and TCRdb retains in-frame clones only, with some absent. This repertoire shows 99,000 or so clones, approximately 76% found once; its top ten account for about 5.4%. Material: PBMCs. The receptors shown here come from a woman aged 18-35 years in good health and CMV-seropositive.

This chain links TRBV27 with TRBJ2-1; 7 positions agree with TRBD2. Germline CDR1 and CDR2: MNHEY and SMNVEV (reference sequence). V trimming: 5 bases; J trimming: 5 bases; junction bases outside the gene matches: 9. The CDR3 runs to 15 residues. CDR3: CASSIGGLENNEQFF. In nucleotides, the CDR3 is TGTGCCAGCAGTATAGGAGGACTAGAAAACAATGAGCAGTTCTTC.

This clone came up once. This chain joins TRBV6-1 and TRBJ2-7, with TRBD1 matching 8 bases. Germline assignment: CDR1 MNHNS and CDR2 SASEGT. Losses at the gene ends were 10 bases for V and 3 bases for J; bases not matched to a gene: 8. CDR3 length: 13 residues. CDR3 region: CATTRGPSYEQYF. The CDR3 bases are TGTGCCACCACCAGGGGGCCAAGCTACGAGCAGTACTTC.

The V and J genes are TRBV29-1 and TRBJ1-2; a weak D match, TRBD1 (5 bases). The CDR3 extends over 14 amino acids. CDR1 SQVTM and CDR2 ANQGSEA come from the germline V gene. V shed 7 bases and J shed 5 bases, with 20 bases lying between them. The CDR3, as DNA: TGCAGCGCCCCCCTCACGACAGATGGATATGGCTACACCTTC. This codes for CSAPLTTDGYGYTF.

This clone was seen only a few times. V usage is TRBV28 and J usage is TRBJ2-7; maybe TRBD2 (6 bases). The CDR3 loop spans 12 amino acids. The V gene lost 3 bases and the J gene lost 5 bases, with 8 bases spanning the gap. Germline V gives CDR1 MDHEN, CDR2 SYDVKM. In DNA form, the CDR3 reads TGTGCCAGCAGTTTTGGAGGGAACGAGCAGTACTTC. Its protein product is CASSFGGNEQYF.

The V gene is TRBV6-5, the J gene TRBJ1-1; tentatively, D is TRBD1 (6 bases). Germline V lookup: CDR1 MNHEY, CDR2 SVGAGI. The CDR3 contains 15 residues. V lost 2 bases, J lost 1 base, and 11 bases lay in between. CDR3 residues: CASSYGLGANTEAFF. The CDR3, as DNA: TGTGCCAGCAGTTACGGGTTGGGGGCGAACACTGAAGCTTTCTTT.

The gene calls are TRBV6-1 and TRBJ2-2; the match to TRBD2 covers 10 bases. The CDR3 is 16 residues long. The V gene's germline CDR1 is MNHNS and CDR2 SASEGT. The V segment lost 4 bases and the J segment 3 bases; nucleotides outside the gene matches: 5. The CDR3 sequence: CASSGWLAGDTGELFF. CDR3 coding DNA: TGTGCCAGCAGTGGCTGGCTAGCGGGAGACACCGGGGAGCTGTTTTTT.

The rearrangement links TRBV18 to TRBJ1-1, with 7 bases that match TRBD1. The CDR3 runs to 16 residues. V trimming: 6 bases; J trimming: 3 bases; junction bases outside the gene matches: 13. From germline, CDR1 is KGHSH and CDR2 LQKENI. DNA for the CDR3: TGTGCCAGCTCTCCGAGACAGGGCCATTTCGACACTGAAGCTTTCTTT. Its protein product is CASSPRQGHFDTEAFF.

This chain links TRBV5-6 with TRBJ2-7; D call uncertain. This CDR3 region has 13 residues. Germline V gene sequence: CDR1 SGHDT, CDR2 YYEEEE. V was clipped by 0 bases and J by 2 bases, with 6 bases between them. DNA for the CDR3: TGTGCCAGCAGCTTGGCCCAGGCCTACGAGCAGTACTTC. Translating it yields CASSLAQAYEQYF.

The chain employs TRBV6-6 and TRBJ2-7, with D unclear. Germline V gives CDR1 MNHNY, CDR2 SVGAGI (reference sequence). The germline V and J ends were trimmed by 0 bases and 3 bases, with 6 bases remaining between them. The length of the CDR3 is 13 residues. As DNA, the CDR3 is TGTGCCAGCAGTTACTCGGCCCACTACGAGCAGTACTTC. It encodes CASSYSAHYEQYF.

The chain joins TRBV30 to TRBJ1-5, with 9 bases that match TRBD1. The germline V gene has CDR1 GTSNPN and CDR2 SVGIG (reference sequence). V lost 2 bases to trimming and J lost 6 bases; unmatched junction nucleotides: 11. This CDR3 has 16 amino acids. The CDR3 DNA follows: TGTGCCTGGAGTCGTCCCGGGACAGGGTTGGGTCAGCCCCAGCATTTT. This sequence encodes CAWSRPGTGLGQPQHF. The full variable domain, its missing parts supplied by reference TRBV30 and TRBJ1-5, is SQTIHQWPATLVQPVGSPLSLECTVEGTSNPNLYWYRQAAGRGLQLLFYSVGIGQISSEVPQNLSASRPQDRQFILSSKKLLLSDSGFYLCAWSRPGTGLGQPQHFGDGTRLSIL.

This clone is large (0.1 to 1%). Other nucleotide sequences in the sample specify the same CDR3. CDR3 loop: CASSLGQAQPQHF. The CDR3 region has the DNA TGTGCCAGCAGTTTAGGACAGGCTCAGCCCCAGCATTTT. This rearrangement joins TRBV27 to TRBJ1-5; 7 nucleotides align to TRBD1. With V trimmed by 2 bases and J by 6 bases, 1 base remained unmatched. This CDR3 is 13 amino acids long. Looked up from germline, CDR1 is MNHEY and CDR2 is SMNVEV (reference sequence).

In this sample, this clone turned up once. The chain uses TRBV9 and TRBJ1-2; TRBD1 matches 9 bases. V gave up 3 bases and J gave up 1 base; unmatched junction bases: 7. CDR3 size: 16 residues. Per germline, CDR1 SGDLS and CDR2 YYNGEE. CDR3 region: CASSGTQGAHNYGYTF. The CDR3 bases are TGTGCCAGCAGCGGGACACAGGGGGCGCATAACTATGGCTACACCTTC.

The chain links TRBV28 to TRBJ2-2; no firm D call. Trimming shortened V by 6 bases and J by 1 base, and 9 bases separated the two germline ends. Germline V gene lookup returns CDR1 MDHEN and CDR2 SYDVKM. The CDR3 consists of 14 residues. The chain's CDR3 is CASRRLENTGELFF. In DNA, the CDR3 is TGTGCCAGCAGACGACTCGAGAACACCGGGGAGCTGTTTTTT.

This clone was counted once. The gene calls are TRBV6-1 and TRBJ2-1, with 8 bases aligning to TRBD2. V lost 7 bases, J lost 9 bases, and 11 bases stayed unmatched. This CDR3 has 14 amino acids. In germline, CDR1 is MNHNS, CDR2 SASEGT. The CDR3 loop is CASIKAGALGEQFF. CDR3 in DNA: TGTGCCAGCATCAAAGCGGGGGCCTTAGGTGAGCAGTTCTTC.

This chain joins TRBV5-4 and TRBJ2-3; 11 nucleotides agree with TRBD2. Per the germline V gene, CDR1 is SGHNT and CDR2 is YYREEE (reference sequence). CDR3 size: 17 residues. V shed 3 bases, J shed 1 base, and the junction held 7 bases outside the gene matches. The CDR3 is CASSYSGRARGTDTQYF. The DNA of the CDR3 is TGTGCCAGCAGCTATAGCGGGAGGGCCCGAGGCACAGATACGCAGTATTTT.

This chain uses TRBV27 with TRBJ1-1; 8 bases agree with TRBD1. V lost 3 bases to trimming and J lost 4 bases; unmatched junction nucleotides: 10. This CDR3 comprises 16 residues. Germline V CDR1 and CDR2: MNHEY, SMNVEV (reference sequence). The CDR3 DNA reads TGTGCCAGCAGTTTGTGGGCAGGGGGCAGTGCCACTGAAGCTTTCTTT. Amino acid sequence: CASSLWAGGSATEAFF.

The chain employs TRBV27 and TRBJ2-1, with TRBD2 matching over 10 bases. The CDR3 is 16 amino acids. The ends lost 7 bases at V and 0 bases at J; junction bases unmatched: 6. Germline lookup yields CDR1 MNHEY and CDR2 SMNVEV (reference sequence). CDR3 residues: CASKPLAGDSYNEQFF. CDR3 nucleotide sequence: TGTGCCAGCAAACCTCTAGCGGGGGACTCCTACAATGAGCAGTTCTTC.

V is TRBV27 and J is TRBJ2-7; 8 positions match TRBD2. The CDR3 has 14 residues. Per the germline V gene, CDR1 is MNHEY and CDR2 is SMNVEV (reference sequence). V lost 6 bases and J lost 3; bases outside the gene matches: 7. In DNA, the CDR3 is TGTGCCAGCAGCCGGCGGGGGGTATTCTACGAGCAGTACTTC. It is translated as CASSRRGVFYEQYF.

The CDR3 loop reads CASSRQGSGTGELFF. The CDR3 nucleotides are TGTGCCAGCAGCCGACAGGGGAGCGGCACCGGGGAGCTGTTTTTT. The chain carries TRBV6-5 and TRBJ2-2; 8 bases match TRBD1. V dropped 6 bases and J dropped 4; count of bases not matched to a gene: 7. From germline, CDR1 is MNHEY and CDR2 SVGAGI. This CDR3 contains 15 residues.

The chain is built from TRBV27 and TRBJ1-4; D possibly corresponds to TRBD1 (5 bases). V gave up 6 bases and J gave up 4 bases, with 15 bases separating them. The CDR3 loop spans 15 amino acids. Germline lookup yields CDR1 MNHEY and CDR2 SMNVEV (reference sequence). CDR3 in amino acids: CASSSLDTRNEKLFF. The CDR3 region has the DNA TGTGCCAGCAGCTCGTTGGACACCCGTAATGAAAAACTGTTTTTT.

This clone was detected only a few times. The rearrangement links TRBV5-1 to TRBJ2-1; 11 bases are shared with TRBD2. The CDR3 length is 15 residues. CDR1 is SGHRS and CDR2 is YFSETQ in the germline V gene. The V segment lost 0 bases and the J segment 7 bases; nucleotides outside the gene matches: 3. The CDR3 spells CASSLGSGGGNEQFF. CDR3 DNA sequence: TGCGCCAGCAGCTTGGGTAGCGGGGGGGGAAATGAGCAGTTCTTC.

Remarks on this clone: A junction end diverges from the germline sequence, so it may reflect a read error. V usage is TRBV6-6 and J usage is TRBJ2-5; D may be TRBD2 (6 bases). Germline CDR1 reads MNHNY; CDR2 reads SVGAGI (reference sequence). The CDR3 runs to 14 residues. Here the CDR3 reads CASSPTSLQKTQYF. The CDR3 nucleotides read TGTGCCAGCAGCCCGACTAGTCTCCAAAAGACCCAGTACTTC.

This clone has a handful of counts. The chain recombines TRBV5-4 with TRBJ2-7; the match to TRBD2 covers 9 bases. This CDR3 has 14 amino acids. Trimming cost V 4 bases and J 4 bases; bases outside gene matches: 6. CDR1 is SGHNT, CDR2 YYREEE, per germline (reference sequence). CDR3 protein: CASSIAGDRYEQYF. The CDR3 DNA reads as TGTGCCAGCAGCATAGCGGGAGACAGGTACGAGCAGTACTTC.

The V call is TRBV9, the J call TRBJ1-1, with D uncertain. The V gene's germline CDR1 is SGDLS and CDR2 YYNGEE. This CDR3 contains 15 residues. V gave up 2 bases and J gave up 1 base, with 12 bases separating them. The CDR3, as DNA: TGTGCCAGCAGCGTGGTGGGGAGGCAGAACACTGAAGCTTTCTTT. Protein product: CASSVVGRQNTEAFF.